One and the same sample provided the 16 T cell receptor beta chains below, sequenced in a study of blood T cell repertoires in COVID-19. Clones were sequenced by immunoSEQ multiplex PCR, and TCRdb holds only the in-frame ones, with some missing. The table has roughly 250,000 clones, approximately 84% seen once. Material: peripheral blood. The receptors originated from a person aged 70 to 85 with COVID-19, enrolled during active disease.

J is TRBJ1-2 and V is TRBV9, with 7 nucleotides matching TRBD1. After removal of 3 bases from V and 10 bases from J, the junction contained 9 bases not matched to a gene. CDR3 size: 13 residues. Germline CDR1 reads SGDLS; CDR2 reads YYNGEE. The CDR3 DNA reads TGTGCCAGCAGCGACTCAGGGGGAGGTGACTACACCTTC. Protein sequence: CASSDSGGGDYTF.

This clone came up once. This chain joins TRBV5-1 and TRBJ2-1; tentative D call: TRBD2 (6 bases). With 0 bases removed from V and 8 bases from J, the gap between germline ends came to 12 bases. CDR3 length: 14 residues. Germline-derived CDR1 and CDR2 are SGHRS and YFSETQ. For the CDR3, the DNA is TGCGCCAGCAGCTTGGTTCTAGCGCCATATGAGCAGTTCTTC. It yields the protein CASSLVLAPYEQFF.

This chain joins TRBV27 and TRBJ2-3; 12 bases are shared with TRBD2. Losses at the gene ends were 3 bases for V and 6 bases for J; bases not matched to a gene: 10. Germline CDR1 MNHEY, CDR2 SMNVEV (reference sequence). This CDR3 spans 17 amino acids. CDR3 DNA: TGTGCCAGCAGTTTCCTCCCTCGACTAGCGGGGGTGGATACGCAGTATTTT. Amino acids: CASSFLPRLAGVDTQYF.

The rearrangement joins TRBV12-3 or TRBV12-4 to TRBJ1-1; D gene unclear. V dropped 3 bases and J dropped 3 bases, with 8 bases sitting between them. The CDR3 consists of 13 residues. Here the CDR3 DNA reads TGTGCCAGCAGTTTCTTTCTGTACACTGAAGCTTTCTTT. This gives the protein CASSFFLYTEAFF.

The rearrangement joins TRBV2 to TRBJ1-1; no firm D call. The ends were cut back, 5 bases at V and 3 bases at J, with 13 bases in the middle. The CDR3 spans 14 residues. Germline lookup yields CDR1 SNHLY and CDR2 FYNNEI. In DNA, the CDR3 is TGTGCCAGCAGTATACATGGGAGGGACACTGAAGCTTTCTTT. It is translated as CASSIHGRDTEAFF.

A single count supports this clone. This chain joins TRBV5-8 and TRBJ2-5, with 11 bases lining up with TRBD1. Germline V gene sequence: CDR1 SGHTS, CDR2 YDEGEE. Losses at the gene ends were 5 bases for V and 3 bases for J; bases not matched to a gene: 9. The CDR3 is 16 residues long. CDR3 in DNA: TGTGCCAGCAGATCCGGGACAGGGGGTTTCGAAGAGACCCAGTACTTC. Translating gives CASRSGTGGFEETQYF.

This rearrangement joins TRBV27 to TRBJ1-5; 10 bases line up with TRBD1. The CDR3 sequence is 17 residues long. The germline V gene has CDR1 MNHEY and CDR2 SMNVEV (reference sequence). With V trimmed by 6 bases and J by 0 bases, 8 bases remained unmatched. The CDR3 here is CASRRQGALYSNQPQHF. The CDR3 bases are TGTGCCAGCAGGAGACAGGGGGCTCTGTATAGCAATCAGCCCCAGCATTTT.

This chain connects TRBV9 to TRBJ2-1, with D possibly being TRBD1 (6 bases). There are 14 residues in the CDR3. The V and J ends lost 1 base and 3 bases respectively, with 8 bases between them. Germline V CDR1 and CDR2: SGDLS, YYNGEE. The DNA for the CDR3 is TGTGCCAGCAGCGTACAGGGGAACTACAATGAGCAGTTCTTC. As protein: CASSVQGNYNEQFF. The full variable domain, rest sourced from reference TRBV9 and TRBJ2-1, is DSGVTQTPKHLITATGQRVTLRCSPRSGDLSVYWYQQSLDQGLQFLIQYYNGEERAKGNILERFSAQQFPDLHSELNLSSLELGDSALYFCASSVQGNYNEQFFGPGTRLTVL.

The V gene is TRBV3-1 (or the pseudogene TRBV3-2), the J gene TRBJ1-2; 8 bases are a match to TRBD1. CDR1 is LGHDT and CDR2 is YNNKEL in the germline V gene (reference sequence). Losses at the gene ends were 0 bases for V and 8 bases for J; bases not matched to a gene: 8. The CDR3 is 15 amino acids. This chain's CDR3 is CASSQDLRRGLGYTF. The CDR3 DNA follows: TGTGCCAGCAGCCAAGATCTGCGCAGGGGGCTCGGCTACACCTTC.

The rearrangement links TRBV11-3 to TRBJ2-5; 11 bases line up with TRBD2. The J segment lost 9 bases and the V segment lost 5 bases, leaving 8 bases of the junction unmatched. CDR3 length: 14 amino acids. In germline, CDR1 is SGHNT, CDR2 YENEEA. CDR3 loop: CASSPSGGHEAQYF. The DNA of the CDR3 is TGTGCCAGCAGCCCTAGCGGGGGGCACGAGGCCCAGTACTTC.

This clone was recorded once. The chain combines TRBV15 with TRBJ1-1; possible D gene TRBD1, 5 bases. Germline values: CDR1 LNHNV, CDR2 YYDKDF (reference sequence). Deletions cut 1 base from V and 4 bases from J, with 16 bases between. CDR3 length: 16 residues. The CDR3 loop is CATSRGMIDSRTEAFF. In DNA, the CDR3 is TGTGCCACCAGCAGAGGAATGATCGACAGTCGCACTGAAGCTTTCTTT. Full variable domain (remainder filled in from reference TRBV15 and TRBJ1-1): DAMVIQNPRYQVTQFGKPVTLSCSQTLNHNVMYWYQQKSSQAPKLLFHYYDKDFNNEADTPDNFQSRRPNTSFCFLDIRSPGLGDTAMYLCATSRGMIDSRTEAFFGQGTRLTVV.

A few counts support this clone. The chain recombines TRBV10-3 with TRBJ2-7; TRBD1 matches 9 bases. The CDR3 contains 16 residues. Per the germline V gene, CDR1 is ENHRY and CDR2 is SYGVKD. The V and J ends lost 0 bases and 1 base, in that order; junction bases with no gene match: 4. Written as DNA, the CDR3 is TGTGCCATCAGTGAGTCGGGACAGGGTGGGTCCTACGAGCAGTACTTC. This codes for CAISESGQGGSYEQYF.

The chain recombines TRBV6-1 with TRBJ2-1, with 10 bases identical to TRBD1. J was trimmed by 6 bases and V by 2 bases; bases with no gene match: 1. The CDR3 covers 14 residues. Germline V lookup: CDR1 MNHNS, CDR2 SASEGT. The CDR3 reads CASSERTGGNEQFF. In nucleotides, the CDR3 is TGTGCCAGCAGTGAAAGGACAGGGGGCAATGAGCAGTTCTTC.

Only one count was recorded for this clone. V is TRBV7-2 and J is TRBJ1-3; TRBD1 matches 7 bases. Germline V gene sequence: CDR1 SGHTA, CDR2 FQGNSA. With V trimmed by 5 bases and J by 0 bases, 1 base remained unmatched. The CDR3 has 14 residues. CDR3 bases: TGTGCCAGCAGCCGGGACAGCTCTGGAAACACCATATATTTT. It specifies CASSRDSSGNTIYF.

This chain connects TRBV15 to TRBJ2-4, with 7 nucleotides matching TRBD2. The CDR3 contains 16 residues. Germline V gene data show CDR1 as LNHNV and CDR2 as YYDKDF (reference sequence). Trimming removed 3 bases from V and 9 bases from J; junction bases left unmatched: 14. The CDR3 nucleotides are TGTGCCACCAGCAGGGGGGGAGCGGGGCCTGACGGCATTCAGTACTTC. It codes for CATSRGGAGPDGIQYF. Based on the CDR3 plus reference TRBV15 and TRBJ2-4, the full variable domain is DAMVIQNPRYQVTQFGKPVTLSCSQTLNHNVMYWYQQKSSQAPKLLFHYYDKDFNNEADTPDNFQSRRPNTSFCFLDIRSPGLGDTAMYLCATSRGGAGPDGIQYFGAGTRLSVL.

The V call is TRBV4-3, the J call TRBJ2-2; tentatively, D is TRBD1 (6 bases). Trimming took off 5 bases at V and 1 base at J, with 14 bases between the two ends. CDR3 size: 16 residues. Germline CDR1 is LGHNA and CDR2 is YSLEER. CDR3 nucleotide sequence: TGCGCCAGCAGCGTCACCGGGACAAGGAACACCGGGGAGCTGTTTTTT. Its translation is CASSVTGTRNTGELFF.